Shown below are 30 T cell receptor beta chains from a single sample sequenced in a study of T cell changes during pregnancy in multiple sclerosis. Sequenced by immunoSEQ multiplex PCR; TCRdb stores in-frame clones only, minus some. The profile shows around 23,000 clones, over 85% of them singletons. Specimen: CD8+ T cells from peripheral blood mononuclear cells, collected in the third trimester of pregnancy. These receptors were obtained from a female donor in good health, enrolled as a control in a pregnancy study.

The chain joins TRBV9 to TRBJ2-7, with 9 bases aligning to TRBD1. Germline-derived CDR1 and CDR2 are SGDLS and YYNGEE. With V trimmed by 3 bases and J by 5 bases, 6 bases remained unmatched. The CDR3 has 14 residues. Written as DNA, the CDR3 is TGTGCCAGCAGCGAGACAGGGGGGAGGAACGAGCAGTACTTC. Its protein is CASSETGGRNEQYF.

This chain links TRBV6-6 with TRBJ1-5; D unresolved. V shed 6 bases and J shed 4 bases, with 16 bases lying between them. Looked up from germline, CDR1 is MNHNY and CDR2 is SVGAGI (reference sequence). The CDR3 has 15 amino acids. Here the CDR3 DNA reads TGTGCCAGCAGCCCGACCGGGTATGGAAATCAGCCCCAGCATTTT. Protein sequence: CASSPTGYGNQPQHF.

This chain joins TRBV9 and TRBJ2-1; 9 bases align to TRBD2. In germline, CDR1 is SGDLS, CDR2 YYNGEE. V lost 2 bases and J lost 0; bases outside the gene matches: 3. CDR3 length: 16 amino acids. The CDR3 is CASSVNSGGSYNEQFF. As DNA, the CDR3 is TGTGCCAGCAGCGTGAATAGCGGGGGCTCCTACAATGAGCAGTTCTTC.

The chain links TRBV28 to TRBJ2-1, with a weak D call TRBD2 (6 bases). There are 16 residues in the CDR3. The germline V and J ends were trimmed by 2 bases and 2 bases, with 13 bases remaining between them. The germline V gene has CDR1 MDHEN and CDR2 SYDVKM. Here the CDR3 reads CASSLIGDSPYNEQFF. CDR3 DNA sequence: TGTGCCAGCAGTTTAATAGGGGACTCACCCTACAATGAGCAGTTCTTC.

The chain couples TRBV2 to TRBJ2-7, with D possibly matching TRBD1 (6 bases). V lost 7 bases and J lost 5, with 12 bases in between. This CDR3 is built from 12 residues. Germline V gene data show CDR1 as SNHLY and CDR2 as FYNNEI. CDR3 amino acids: CASIEQGNEQYF. CDR3 DNA: TGTGCCAGCATAGAACAGGGAAACGAGCAGTACTTC.

This chain links TRBV5-4 with TRBJ2-1; 8 positions match TRBD1. The CDR3 runs 17 residues. The V gene's germline CDR1 is SGHNT and CDR2 YYREEE (reference sequence). V trimming: 4 bases; J trimming: 10 bases; junction bases outside the gene matches: 19. The CDR3 bases are TGTGCCAGCAGCCTCAACTTCGGACAGGGTTCTTGGGACGAGCAGTTCTTC. This codes for CASSLNFGQGSWDEQFF.

This clone is classed as medium-sized. The rearrangement joins TRBV27 to TRBJ2-7; TRBD1 aligns across 8 bases. There are 14 residues in the CDR3. Trimming removed 5 bases from V and 2 bases from J; junction bases left unmatched: 5. Germline V gives CDR1 MNHEY, CDR2 SMNVEV (reference sequence). The chain's CDR3 is CASSVGQGPYEQYF. The CDR3 bases are TGTGCCAGCAGTGTTGGACAGGGTCCCTACGAGCAGTACTTC.

The chain has TRBV5-5 and TRBJ2-5; 9 nucleotides agree with TRBD1. The CDR3 is 16 residues long. The junction had 11 bases not matched to a gene; V was cut back by 3 bases and J by 5 bases. Germline lookup yields CDR1 SGHKS and CDR2 YYEKEE (reference sequence). The CDR3 DNA follows: TGTGCCAGCAGCTGGGGCACTACAGGGGGCGGGGAGACCCAGTACTTC. Protein: CASSWGTTGGGETQYF.

The chain has TRBV19 and TRBJ2-6, with 7 bases fitting TRBD1. Germline-derived CDR1 and CDR2 are LNHDA and SQIVND (reference sequence). This CDR3 spans 15 amino acids. V shed 5 bases and J 4 bases; nucleotides not matched to a gene: 5. The CDR3 DNA reads TGTGCCAGTAGTCTGACAGGGAGAGGGGCCAACGTCCTGACTTTC. This codes for CASSLTGRGANVLTF. Full variable domain (rest looked up from reference TRBV19 and TRBJ2-6): DGGITQSPKYLFRKEGQNVTLSCEQNLNHDAMYWYRQDPGQGLRLIYYSQIVNDFQKGDIAEGYSVSREKKESFPLTVTSAQKNPTAFYLCASSLTGRGANVLTFGAGSRLTVL.

The rearrangement joins TRBV5-1 to TRBJ2-5; 13 bases are shared with TRBD2. The CDR3 length is 17 residues. Germline lookup yields CDR1 SGHRS and CDR2 YFSETQ. V shed 3 bases, J shed 0 bases, and the junction held 5 bases outside the gene matches. The CDR3 loop reads CASSSGLAGADQETQYF. The CDR3 bases are TGCGCCAGCAGCTCCGGACTAGCGGGGGCCGACCAAGAGACCCAGTACTTC.

The V gene is TRBV5-8, the J gene TRBJ1-1, with D maybe TRBD1 (6 bases). This CDR3 spans 14 amino acids. Germline CDR1 and CDR2: SGHTS and YDEGEE. Deletions cut 4 bases from V and 3 bases from J, with 13 bases between. The CDR3 sequence: CASSQGGDYTEAFF. DNA of the CDR3: TGTGCCAGCAGCCAAGGGGGGGATTACACTGAAGCTTTCTTT.

This chain joins TRBV30 and TRBJ2-5; no firm D call. CDR1 is GTSNPN and CDR2 is SVGIG in the germline V gene (reference sequence). Trimming took off 0 bases at V and 9 bases at J, with 14 bases between the two ends. There are 13 residues in the CDR3. CDR3 region: CAWSVGEQLAQYF. The CDR3 DNA reads as TGTGCCTGGAGTGTAGGAGAGCAATTGGCCCAGTACTTC.

The rearrangement links TRBV27 to TRBJ2-3; 9 nucleotides line up with TRBD2. Germline-derived CDR1 and CDR2 are MNHEY and SMNVEV (reference sequence). CDR3 size: 15 residues. V trimming: 5 bases; J trimming: 4 bases; junction bases outside the gene matches: 7. CDR3 in DNA: TGTGCCAGCAGTACCTATTGGACTAGCGCAGATACGCAGTATTTT. This codes for CASSTYWTSADTQYF.

The gene calls are TRBV2 and TRBJ2-5; D is perhaps TRBD1 (6 bases). The CDR3 totals 12 residues. V gave up 10 bases and J gave up 6 bases, with 15 bases separating them. CDR1 SNHLY and CDR2 FYNNEI come from the germline V gene. CDR3 in DNA: TGTGCCACCGTCGACCAGGGGAAGACCCAGTACTTC. It yields the protein CATVDQGKTQYF.

The chain employs TRBV6-1 and TRBJ1-5; D perhaps matches TRBD1 (6 bases). The germline V and J ends were trimmed by 8 bases and 1 base, with 15 bases remaining between them. Germline V gives CDR1 MNHNS, CDR2 SASEGT. The length of the CDR3 is 15 residues. CDR3 protein: CASWTAVGSNQPQHF. The CDR3 coding sequence is TGTGCCAGCTGGACAGCTGTTGGGAGCAATCAGCCCCAGCATTTT.

This chain joins TRBV11-2 and TRBJ1-2; 8 bases align to TRBD1. Looked up from germline, CDR1 is SGHAT and CDR2 is FQNNGV. The CDR3 covers 16 residues. The ends lost 0 bases at V and 5 bases at J; junction bases unmatched: 8. CDR3 region: CASSLDPPQGAYGYTF. The CDR3 DNA sequence: TGTGCCAGCAGCTTAGATCCCCCCCAGGGGGCTTATGGCTACACCTTC. Complete variable domain (other parts from reference TRBV11-2 and TRBJ1-2): EAGVAQSPRYKIIEKRQSVAFWCNPISGHATLYWYQQILGQGPKLLIQFQNNGVVDDSQLPKDRFSAERLKGVDSTLKIQPAKLEDSAVYLCASSLDPPQGAYGYTFGSGTRLTVV.

The gene calls are TRBV12-5 and TRBJ2-1; no clear D. CDR1 is LGHNT, CDR2 FRNRAP, per germline. Trimming removed 7 bases at V and 0 bases at J, with 7 bases between. The CDR3 contains 13 residues. The CDR3 protein is CASVHSSYNEQFF. The CDR3 DNA sequence: TGTGCTAGTGTCCATAGCTCCTACAATGAGCAGTTCTTC.

The rearrangement links TRBV6-4 to TRBJ2-3; 11 bases are a match to TRBD2. Germline V gene sequence: CDR1 MRHNA, CDR2 SNTAGT. Germline trimming cut 4 bases from V and 2 bases from J; bases unmatched to any gene: 5. This CDR3 contains 16 residues. The CDR3 reads CASSVASGGHTDTQYF. The CDR3 region has the DNA TGTGCCAGCAGTGTTGCTAGCGGGGGGCACACAGATACGCAGTATTTT.

The CDR3 loop reads CAWSSGTGGEFLGVQVGFF. CDR3 coding DNA: TGTGCCTGGAGTTCAGGGACAGGGGGGGAGTTCTTGGGGGTTCAAGTGGGTTTCTTT. This chain links TRBV30 with TRBJ1-1; 11 bases match TRBD1. Germline loops: CDR1 GTSNPN, CDR2 SVGIG (reference sequence). J gave up 13 bases and V 2 bases, and 27 bases lay outside the gene matches. CDR3 length: 19 residues.

This clone was detected only once. The chain combines TRBV25-1 with TRBJ1-3; D may be TRBD1 (5 bases). The CDR3 length is 13 residues. CDR1 MGHDK and CDR2 SYGVNS come from the germline V gene. V gave up 3 bases and J gave up 4 bases, with 7 bases separating them. The CDR3 DNA reads as TGTGCCAGCAGTGAGGGGCACGGAAACACCATATATTTT. Its protein is CASSEGHGNTIYF.

With respect to this clone: At one of its ends the junction is not consistent with the germline gene, which may arise from a read error. The chain employs TRBV7-9 and TRBJ2-7, with 8 bases identical to TRBD1. This CDR3 has 10 amino acids. The germline gives CDR1 SEHNR, CDR2 FQNEAQ (reference sequence). The CDR3 here is CASSFMTGDF. CDR3 sequence (DNA): TGTGCCAGCAGCTTTATGACAGGGGACTTC. The full variable domain, completed using reference TRBV7-9 and TRBJ2-7, is DTGVSQNPRHKITKRGQNVTFRCDPISEHNRLYWYRQTLGQGPEFLTYFQNEAQLEKSRLLSDRFSAERPKGSFSTLEIQRTEQGDSAMYLCASSFMTGDFGPGTRLTVT.

CDR3 sequence reads: CASSPTSGGEDTQYF. CDR3 sequence (DNA): TGTGCCAGCAGCCCCACTAGCGGGGGGGAAGATACGCAGTATTTT. The chain carries TRBV7-9 and TRBJ2-3, with 13 positions matching TRBD2. The J segment lost 5 bases and the V segment lost 5 bases, leaving 4 bases of the junction unmatched. Germline CDR1 and CDR2: SEHNR and FQNEAQ (reference sequence). This CDR3 region has 15 residues.

J is TRBJ2-7 and V is TRBV19; 9 bases match TRBD1. This CDR3 spans 15 amino acids. The trim removed 5 bases at V and 0 bases at J, leaving 5 bases unmatched. Germline loops: CDR1 LNHDA, CDR2 SQIVND (reference sequence). The CDR3 nucleotides read TGTGCCAGTAGTTTCGGACAGGGGATCTCCTACGAGCAGTACTTC. Translating gives CASSFGQGISYEQYF.

The chain employs TRBV7-3 and TRBJ1-1; weak D call: TRBD1 (6 bases). With 7 bases removed from V and 3 bases from J, the gap between germline ends came to 15 bases. The CDR3 is 14 residues long. CDR1 SGHTA and CDR2 FQGTGA come from the germline V gene. CDR3 protein: CASKWGQGDTEAFF. CDR3 nucleotides: TGTGCCAGCAAGTGGGGGCAGGGTGACACTGAAGCTTTCTTT.

The chain links TRBV29-1 to TRBJ1-2; D is perhaps TRBD1 (6 bases). The ends were cut back, 7 bases at V and 8 bases at J, with 26 bases in the middle. Germline CDR1 reads SQVTM; CDR2 reads ANQGSEA. The CDR3 has 15 residues. The DNA for the CDR3 is TGCAGCGCCCACCCAGGGTCAGGGGAGGGTGGCGGCTACACCTTC. The encoded protein is CSAHPGSGEGGGYTF.

As for this clone: Other nucleotide sequences in the sample specify the same CDR3. The chain employs TRBV29-1 and TRBJ2-5; D remains ambiguous. Between the trimmed V and J ends, which lost 1 base and 2 bases, there was a span of 5 bases. Looked up from germline, CDR1 is SQVTM and CDR2 is ANQGSEA. The CDR3 is 12 amino acids. The CDR3 DNA reads as TGCAGCGTTGAAGGCAGGCAAGAGACCCAGTACTTC. Translation: CSVEGRQETQYF.

V gene TRBV27 combines with J gene TRBJ2-7; D is perhaps TRBD1 (5 bases). CDR3 length equals 13 residues. Germline values: CDR1 MNHEY, CDR2 SMNVEV (reference sequence). The V end was cut by 3 bases, the J end by 5 bases, with 11 bases between. The CDR3 bases are TGTGCCAGCAGTTTCAGGGCTCGGGACGAGCAGTACTTC. It codes for CASSFRARDEQYF.

V gene TRBV29-1 combines with J gene TRBJ1-1; 8 nucleotides line up with TRBD1. Germline V lookup: CDR1 SQVTM, CDR2 ANQGSEA. This CDR3 has 12 amino acids. The junction had 4 bases not matched to a gene; V was cut back by 8 bases and J by 2 bases. CDR3 sequence: CSFRGRNTEAFF. The CDR3 nucleotides are TGCAGCTTCAGGGGGCGAAACACTGAAGCTTTCTTT.

The CDR3 DNA reads TGTGCCAGCAGCCCTAGGTCCTACGAGCAGTACTTC. Translated: CASSPRSYEQYF. V is TRBV7-6 and J is TRBJ2-7; no firm D call. There are 12 residues in the CDR3. V lost 5 bases, J lost 1 base, and 6 bases lay in between. From germline, CDR1 is SGHVS and CDR2 FNYEAQ.

This clone was detected a few times. One end of the junction varies from germline; a read error may be responsible. The chain couples TRBV25-1 to TRBJ2-3; D is possibly TRBD1 (6 bases). Germline V gene sequence: CDR1 MGHDK, CDR2 SYGVNS. CDR3 size: 11 residues. CDR3 amino acids: CASSEFTGTHF. The DNA for the CDR3 is TGTGCCAGCAGTGAATTCACCGGGACACATTTT.